Each of the 2 T cell receptor beta chains below was sequenced from the same sample in a study of blood T cell repertoires in COVID-19. The method was immunoSEQ multiplex PCR; TCRdb's version includes in-frame clones alone and lacks a portion of them. Among about 150,000 clones listed, approximately 91% were seen once. The material sequenced was peripheral blood. The source of these receptors is a human donor in a cohort sampled during active COVID-19.

This clone was detected a few times. V gene TRBV28 combines with J gene TRBJ1-2; maybe TRBD1 (6 bases). Germline-derived CDR1 and CDR2 are MDHEN and SYDVKM. V was clipped by 8 bases and J by 8 bases, with 15 bases between them. The CDR3 runs to 12 residues. In DNA form, the CDR3 reads TGTGCCAGCTACGCCGGGACATGGGGCTACACCTTC. Protein product: CASYAGTWGYTF.

The J gene is TRBJ2-1, the V gene TRBV11-2; 8 positions match TRBD2. The V gene's germline CDR1 is SGHAT and CDR2 FQNNGV. This CDR3 comprises 14 residues. V was clipped by 1 base and J by 8 bases; unmatched bases: 4. CDR3 bases: TGTGCCAGCAGCTTAGCGGGAGGGCCGGATGAGCAGTTCTTC. Translation: CASSLAGGPDEQFF.